The next 26 T cell receptor beta chains were all read from a single sample in a study of beta chain features in type 1 diabetes. Study-level results: Shortening of TCRB CDR3s, moderate but significant, appeared in all four CD4+ subsets of Type 1 diabetes patients.

Antigens of these TCRs are unknown. The whole isolated RNA underwent reverse transcription, so sequencing captured expressed TCRB transcripts. Profiled with immunoSEQ multiplex PCR; TCRdb holds only in-frame clones, not every one. The sample lists 310,000 or so clones, roughly a tenth occurring once. Sequenced input: central memory CD4+ T cells from blood. These receptor sequences come from a man aged 25-45 years with type 1 diabetes.

This clone was counted a few times. The V call is TRBV19, the J call TRBJ2-7; 7 bases are shared with TRBD1. V lost 5 bases to trimming and J lost 0 bases; unmatched junction nucleotides: 7. The CDR3 extends over 15 amino acids. Germline CDR1 reads LNHDA; CDR2 reads SQIVND (reference sequence). The CDR3 DNA is TGTGCCAGTAGTTCGGGGACAGACCTCTCCTACGAGCAGTACTTC. It specifies CASSSGTDLSYEQYF.

The rearrangement links TRBV9 to TRBJ2-2, with D tentatively TRBD1 or TRBD2 (6 bases each). The V end lost 4 bases, the J end lost 1 base, and 17 bases lay between the germline ends. The CDR3 totals 17 residues. Germline CDR1 is SGDLS and CDR2 is YYNGEE. CDR3 in amino acids: CASSREGGKRNTGELFF. Here the CDR3 DNA reads TGTGCCAGCAGCAGAGAGGGGGGAAAAAGGAACACCGGGGAGCTGTTTTTT.

This clone was observed a few times. The rearrangement joins TRBV29-1 to TRBJ2-2, with D hard to call. Germline CDR1 is SQVTM and CDR2 is ANQGSEA. The V gene lost 7 bases and the J gene lost 2 bases, with 5 bases spanning the gap. The CDR3 consists of 11 residues. CDR3 nucleotide sequence: TGCAGCGCCATTAACACCGGGGAGCTGTTTTTT. It is translated as CSAINTGELFF.

On this clone: This CDR3 is also generated by other DNA sequences in the sample. This chain joins TRBV28 and TRBJ1-2; no clear D. Germline V gene data show CDR1 as MDHEN and CDR2 as SYDVKM. The germline V and J ends were trimmed by 6 bases and 8 bases, with 10 bases remaining between them. The CDR3 sequence is 11 residues long. The CDR3 sequence: CASSYRRGYTF. CDR3 DNA: TGTGCCAGCAGCTACCGTAGGGGCTACACCTTC.

This chain links TRBV14 with TRBJ1-1, with D perhaps matching TRBD1 (6 bases). Trimming removed 3 bases at V and 3 bases at J, with 20 bases between. The CDR3 contains 17 residues. CDR1 is SGHDN and CDR2 is FVKESK in the germline V gene. The CDR3 nucleotides read TGTGCCAGCAGCCACTACCGGGACACCGCTCGGGACACTGAAGCTTTCTTT. Its translation: CASSHYRDTARDTEAFF.

The gene calls are TRBV28 and TRBJ2-7; TRBD1 matches at 10 bases. Germline lookup yields CDR1 MDHEN and CDR2 SYDVKM. The CDR3 contains 16 residues. V was pared by 4 bases and J by 2 bases, with 8 bases of the junction left unmatched. The chain's CDR3 is CASSSRDRGRAYEQYF. In DNA form, the CDR3 reads TGTGCCAGCAGTTCTAGGGACAGGGGTAGGGCCTACGAGCAGTACTTC.

This clone was counted many times. V gene TRBV30 combines with J gene TRBJ2-7; weak D call: TRBD2 (5 bases). CDR3 length: 13 amino acids. V was clipped by 8 bases and J by 4 bases, with 18 bases between them. CDR1 is GTSNPN, CDR2 SVGIG, per germline (reference sequence). The CDR3 here is CAGNRGLFYEQYF. The CDR3 region has the DNA TGTGCCGGAAACCGGGGTCTTTTTTACGAGCAGTACTTC.

This clone was observed a few times. The rearrangement uses TRBV10-1 and TRBJ2-1; TRBD1 is a possible D gene (8 bases). This CDR3 is 14 amino acids long. Looked up from germline, CDR1 is WNHNN and CDR2 is SYGVQD (reference sequence). The V gene lost 6 bases and the J gene lost 7 bases, with 16 bases spanning the gap. The CDR3 nucleotides read TGCGCCAGCAGCCACAGGGGGGGCCTGAATGAGCAGTTCTTC. The encoded protein is CASSHRGGLNEQFF.

This clone was counted only a few times. This chain joins TRBV29-1 and TRBJ1-1; possibly TRBD1 for D (5 bases). The CDR3 sequence is 14 residues long. Looked up from germline, CDR1 is SQVTM and CDR2 is ANQGSEA. With 6 bases removed from V and 2 bases from J, the gap between germline ends came to 16 bases. The CDR3 sequence is CSVARAAENTEAFF. For the CDR3, the DNA is TGCAGCGTCGCCAGGGCGGCTGAAAACACTGAAGCTTTCTTT. The whole variable domain, filled in from reference TRBV29-1 and TRBJ1-1, reads SAVISQKPSRDICQRGTSLTIQCQVDSQVTMMFWYRQQPGQSLTLIATANQGSEATYESGFVIDKFPISRPNLTFSTLTVSNMSPEDSSIYLCSVARAAENTEAFFGQGTRLTVV.

The V gene is TRBV21-1, the J gene TRBJ2-7; the DNA was not used to check the table's D call, TRBD2. TRBV21-1 is recorded as a pseudogene. There are 14 residues in the CDR3. The CDR3 DNA sequence: TGTGCCAGCAACAAACCTGACGGGAAGGACGAGCAGTACTTC. It translates to CASNKPDGKDEQYF.

The chain uses TRBV2 and TRBJ2-2, with TRBD2 matching over 9 bases. The CDR3 totals 15 residues. Unmatched junction bases numbered 9, after V lost 6 bases and J lost 7 bases. Germline V CDR1 and CDR2: SNHLY, FYNNEI. CDR3 DNA sequence: TGTGCCAGCAGGCGGCTAGCGGGGAAGGGCGGGGAGCTGTTTTTT. Protein sequence: CASRRLAGKGGELFF. The full variable domain, rest sourced from reference TRBV2 and TRBJ2-2, is EPEVTQTPSHQVTQMGQEVILRCVPISNHLYFYWYRQILGQKVEFLVSFYNNEISEKSEIFDDQFSVERPDGSNFTLKIRSTKLEDSAMYFCASRRLAGKGGELFFGEGSRLTVL.

This clone was seen a few times. V gene TRBV4-3 combines with J gene TRBJ2-1; 14 nucleotides match TRBD2. From germline, CDR1 is LGHNA and CDR2 YSLEER. The trim removed 4 bases at V and 0 bases at J, leaving 11 bases unmatched. CDR3 size: 20 residues. CDR3 DNA sequence: TGCGCCAGCAGCCCCCGGACTAGCGGGGGGACGGTCAGCTCCTACAATGAGCAGTTCTTC. This codes for CASSPRTSGGTVSSYNEQFF.

This sequence joins TRBV5-1 and TRBJ2-3; TRBD1 agrees at 7 bases. The germline V gene has CDR1 SGHRS and CDR2 YFSETQ. This CDR3 contains 15 residues. The V segment lost 0 bases and the J segment 0 bases; nucleotides outside the gene matches: 1. This CDR3 is CASSLADRSTDTQYF. CDR3 sequence (DNA): TGCGCCAGCAGCTTGGCGGACAGGAGCACAGATACGCAGTATTTT.

The chain has TRBV18 and TRBJ1-2; D not resolved. This CDR3 contains 14 residues. Per the germline V gene, CDR1 is KGHSH and CDR2 is LQKENI. Trimming left V 3 bases short and J 2 bases short, with 10 bases between. CDR3 loop: CASSPRTENYGYTF. The CDR3 DNA sequence: TGTGCCAGCTCACCGAGGACGGAGAACTATGGCTACACCTTC.

The rearrangement joins TRBV2 to TRBJ2-7; 8 bases fit TRBD1. The germline CDR1 and CDR2 sequences are SNHLY and FYNNEI. Losses at the gene ends were 5 bases for V and 6 bases for J; bases not matched to a gene: 9. CDR3 length equals 14 residues. This CDR3 reads CASSNSGGRLEQYF. Here the CDR3 DNA reads TGTGCCAGCAGTAACTCAGGGGGCCGGCTCGAGCAGTACTTC.

This clone was observed a handful of times. V gene TRBV5-1 combines with J gene TRBJ2-3, with 11 bases fitting TRBD2. This CDR3 is 18 amino acids long. CDR1 is SGHRS and CDR2 is YFSETQ in the germline V gene. Trimming cost V 0 bases and J 5 bases; bases outside gene matches: 11. This CDR3 reads CASSLGLILAGEGDTQYF. The CDR3 coding sequence is TGCGCCAGCAGCTTGGGCCTCATACTAGCGGGGGAAGGAGATACGCAGTATTTT.

This clone was counted at least ten times. The V and J genes are TRBV11-2 and TRBJ2-1; D unclear. Germline CDR1 reads SGHAT; CDR2 reads FQNNGV. V was trimmed by 1 base and J by 8 bases, leaving 12 bases between them. The CDR3 covers 14 residues. CDR3 coding DNA: TGTGCCAGCAGCTTAGGACTTGGCAGCGATGAGCAGTTCTTC. This translates into CASSLGLGSDEQFF.

The V and J genes are TRBV6-5 and TRBJ2-5; D tentatively fits TRBD1 or TRBD2 (5 bases each). V lost 5 bases and J lost 5, with 12 bases in between. The CDR3 sequence is 13 residues long. Germline CDR1 is MNHEY and CDR2 is SVGAGI. CDR3 region: CASSRGRGETQYF. The CDR3, as DNA: TGTGCCAGCAGTAGGGGTCGAGGGGAGACCCAGTACTTC.

There are a few counts of this clone. The rearrangement joins TRBV6-5 to TRBJ1-1; tentatively, D is TRBD1 (5 bases). CDR3 length equals 14 residues. The V gene lost 2 bases and the J gene lost 7 bases, with 14 bases spanning the gap. In germline, CDR1 is MNHEY, CDR2 SVGAGI. The CDR3 nucleotides are TGTGCCAGCAGTTACCCAGGACAAAAAGTTGAAGCTTTCTTT. Translation gives CASSYPGQKVEAFF.

The V gene is TRBV9, the J gene TRBJ2-3; 12 bases are shared with TRBD2. The trim removed 3 bases at V and 5 bases at J, leaving 7 bases unmatched. CDR1 is SGDLS and CDR2 is YYNGEE in the germline V gene. This CDR3 has 16 amino acids. Here the CDR3 reads CASSDLAGGLGDTQYF. CDR3 sequence (DNA): TGTGCCAGCAGCGACCTAGCGGGGGGGCTCGGAGATACGCAGTATTTT.

This clone was counted between two and nine times. J is TRBJ1-3 and V is TRBV27, with D possibly being TRBD1 (6 bases). The CDR3 totals 15 residues. CDR1 and CDR2 from the germline V gene are MNHEY and SMNVEV (reference sequence). Deletions cut 6 bases from V and 1 base from J, with 13 bases between. The CDR3 region is CASSSGVFSGNTIYF. The CDR3 bases are TGTGCCAGCAGCTCAGGGGTTTTTTCTGGAAACACCATATATTTT.

The rearrangement joins TRBV27 to TRBJ1-2, with unresolved D. Germline V lookup: CDR1 MNHEY, CDR2 SMNVEV (reference sequence). Trimming pared 5 bases from V and 3 bases from J, leaving 13 bases between. The CDR3 is 14 residues long. In DNA, the CDR3 is TGTGCCAGCAGTCCAAGATTAGGAGACTATGGCTACACCTTC. Protein product: CASSPRLGDYGYTF.

A few counts support this clone. This chain links TRBV10-1 with TRBJ1-2, with no clear D. The CDR3 is made up of 13 amino acids. Trimming stripped 3 bases from V and 4 bases from J, with 9 bases between. Germline CDR1 WNHNN, CDR2 SYGVQD (reference sequence). The CDR3 DNA reads TGCGCCAGCAGTGAAGGCTCTAGCTATGGCTACACCTTC. Translated: CASSEGSSYGYTF.

This clone occurred a few times. This sequence joins TRBV14 and TRBJ2-5, with a possible D match to TRBD2 (5 bases). V was clipped by 4 bases and J by 4 bases, with 16 bases between them. This CDR3 has 15 amino acids. CDR1 is SGHDN and CDR2 is FVKESK in the germline V gene. CDR3 nucleotide sequence: TGTGCCAGCAGCCCCGCAAAACTAGTTGTAGAGACCCAGTACTTC. This gives the protein CASSPAKLVVETQYF.

The V and J genes are TRBV18 and TRBJ1-5; possibly TRBD1 for D (5 bases). Germline assignment: CDR1 KGHSH and CDR2 LQKENI. This CDR3 has 14 residues. Deletions cut 4 bases from V and 6 bases from J, with 13 bases between. In DNA, the CDR3 is TGTGCCAGCTCACAAGTAGGGGAGCGTCAGCCCCAGCATTTT. Translation gives CASSQVGERQPQHF.

This clone has a handful of counts. CDR3 nucleotide sequence: TGTGCCAGCAGTATTAGCGGGGCTAACTCCTACGAGCAGTACTTC. This gives the protein CASSISGANSYEQYF. The rearrangement uses TRBV28 and TRBJ2-7; 8 bases map to TRBD2. Trimming removed 5 bases from V and 0 bases from J; junction bases left unmatched: 6. Germline loops: CDR1 MDHEN, CDR2 SYDVKM. This CDR3 comprises 15 residues. The variable domain in full, with the rest retrieved from reference TRBV28 and TRBJ2-7, is DVKVTQSSRYLVKRTGEKVFLECVQDMDHENMFWYRQDPGLGLRLIYFSYDVKMKEKGDIPEGYSVSREKKERFSLILESASTNQTSMYLCASSISGANSYEQYFGPGTRLTVT.